This T cell receptor beta chain was sequenced for a study of blood T cell repertoires in COVID-19. Overall study: Sites across the United States, Italy and Spain contributed samples from acute and convalescent COVID-19. T cells, B-cell-depleted T cells, or PBMCs provided the cDNA or gDNA that served as material.

Germline CDR1 reads LNHDA; CDR2 reads SQIVND (reference sequence). J lost 0 bases, V lost 5 bases, and 4 bases had no gene match. CDR3 length equals 15 residues. In the authors' workflow: Researchers report that nucleated cell counts were estimated from reference gene primer amplification. Assay used: immunoSEQ multiplex PCR; TCRdb lists only in-frame clones, some missing. Clone size and V and J calls were adopted from that table, with D and trimming inferred from the DNA. This sample has some 250,000 clones, with 75% to 90% found just once. This sequence joins TRBV19 and TRBJ1-1, with 9 bases that match TRBD1. Material: peripheral blood. The clonotype was recovered from a man in his forties or fifties with acute or convalescent COVID-19. The CDR3 bases are TGTGCCAGTAGTCGGACAGGGGTAATGAACACTGAAGCTTTCTTT. Protein sequence: CASSRTGVMNTEAFF. The full variable domain, its missing parts supplied by reference TRBV19 and TRBJ1-1, is DGGITQSPKYLFRKEGQNVTLSCEQNLNHDAMYWYRQDPGQGLRLIYYSQIVNDFQKGDIAEGYSVSREKKESFPLTVTSAQKNPTAFYLCASSRTGVMNTEAFFGQGTRLTVV.